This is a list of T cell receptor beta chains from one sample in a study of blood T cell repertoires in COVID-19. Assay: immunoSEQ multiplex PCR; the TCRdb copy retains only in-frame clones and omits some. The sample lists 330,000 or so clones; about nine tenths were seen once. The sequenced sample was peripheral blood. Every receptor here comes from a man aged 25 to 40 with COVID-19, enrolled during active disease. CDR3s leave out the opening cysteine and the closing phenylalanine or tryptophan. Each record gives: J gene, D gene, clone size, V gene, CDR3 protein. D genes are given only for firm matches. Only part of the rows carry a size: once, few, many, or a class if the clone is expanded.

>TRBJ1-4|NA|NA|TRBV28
ASSLSSLAGQHEQLF
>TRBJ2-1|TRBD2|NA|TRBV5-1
ASSLGLAGAYNEQF
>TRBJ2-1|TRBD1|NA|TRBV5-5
ASSPSGTGVNEQF
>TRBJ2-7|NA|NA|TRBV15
ATSRQGWYEQY
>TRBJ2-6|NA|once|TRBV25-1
ASSAQGAGANVLT
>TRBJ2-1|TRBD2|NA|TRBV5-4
ASSLGGRAVNEQF
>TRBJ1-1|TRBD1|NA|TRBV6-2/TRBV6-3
ASSSWTGNTEAF
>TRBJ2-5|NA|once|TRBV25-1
ASSESGGSITTLKH
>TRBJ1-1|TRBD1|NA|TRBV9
ASSVGQGGGTEAF
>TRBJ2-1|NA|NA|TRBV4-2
ASSQVRADNEQF
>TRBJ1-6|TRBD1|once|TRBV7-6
ASSQDRGRNSPLH
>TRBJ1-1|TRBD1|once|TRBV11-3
ASSSLTGGNIATEAF
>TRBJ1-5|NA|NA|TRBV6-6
ASRMPTGPNQPQH
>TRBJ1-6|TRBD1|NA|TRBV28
ASSLETGGNSSPLH
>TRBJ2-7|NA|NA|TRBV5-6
ASTFQGTYSYEQY
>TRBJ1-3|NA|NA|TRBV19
ASSNGHFPGNTIY
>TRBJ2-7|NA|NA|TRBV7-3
ASSLEGGNEQY
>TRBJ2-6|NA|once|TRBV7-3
ASSLRGSGANVLT
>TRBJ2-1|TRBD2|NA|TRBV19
ASSIVAGEINEQF
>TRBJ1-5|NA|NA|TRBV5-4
ASSMGGGNQPQH
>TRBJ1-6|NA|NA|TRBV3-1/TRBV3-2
ASRSWAQNNSPLH
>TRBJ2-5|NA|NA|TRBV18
ASSPPSETQY
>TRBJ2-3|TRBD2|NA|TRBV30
AWSVIWTSGRLTDTQY
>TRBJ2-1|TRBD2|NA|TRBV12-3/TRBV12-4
ASRPGTSNEQF
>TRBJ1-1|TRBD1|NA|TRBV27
ASSPPLDRVSRGTEAF
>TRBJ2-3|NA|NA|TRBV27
ASSTLSGRSTDTQY
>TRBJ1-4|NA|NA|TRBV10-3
AISGVPGQGREKLF
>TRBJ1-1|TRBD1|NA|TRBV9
ASSPTTGALNTEAF
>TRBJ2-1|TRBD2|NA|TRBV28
ASSRFGTSAADEQF
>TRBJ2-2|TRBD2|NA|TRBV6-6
ASNAAGVETGELF
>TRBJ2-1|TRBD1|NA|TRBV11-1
ASSSTRTGGNEQF
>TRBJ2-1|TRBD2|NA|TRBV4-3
ASSPGTSRTYNEQF
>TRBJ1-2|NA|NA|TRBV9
ASSVEAGGYT
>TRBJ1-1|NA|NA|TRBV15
ATSREGTLNTEAF
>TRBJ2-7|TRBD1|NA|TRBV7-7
ASSDTGTGSYEQY
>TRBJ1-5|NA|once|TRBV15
ATSRDGGGTGAQH
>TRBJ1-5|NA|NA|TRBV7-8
ASSLQQGSNQPQH